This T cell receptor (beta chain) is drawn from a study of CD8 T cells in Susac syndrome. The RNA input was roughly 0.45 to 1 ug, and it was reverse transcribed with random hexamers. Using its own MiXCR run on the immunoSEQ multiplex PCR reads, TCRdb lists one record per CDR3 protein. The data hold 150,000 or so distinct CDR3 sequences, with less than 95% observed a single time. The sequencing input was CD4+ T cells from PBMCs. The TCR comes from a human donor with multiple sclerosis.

DNA for the CDR3: TGTGCCAGCAGTTTCGGGGTTTGGGGACAGCCCCAGCATTTT. Translating it yields CASSFGVWGQPQHF. J is TRBJ1-5 and V is TRBV12-3 or TRBV12-4; D is unclear. This CDR3 is 14 amino acids long. V lost 3 bases and J 7 bases, leaving 13 bases between the germline ends.